This is a list of T cell receptor beta chains from one sample in a study of immune evolution from preneoplasia to lung adenocarcinoma. Profiled with immunoSEQ multiplex PCR; TCRdb holds only in-frame clones, not every one. This sample yields several thousand clones, of which about 81% are seen a single time; around 7.8% belongs to the top ten. The sample comprised FFPE normal lung tissue adjacent to the tumor. The receptors derive from a person between 50 and 69 years old with lung adenocarcinoma. CDR3s include the opening cysteine and the closing phenylalanine or tryptophan. The D gene is left open where the match is weak. Clone size is shown for a subset of rows, as once, few, many or a class of expanded clone.

clone_size: .; j_call: TRBJ2-1; d_call: .; v_call: TRBV14; cdr3_nt: TGTGCCAGCAGCCCGATGGGGGGCCCGAAGTACAATGAGCAGTTCTTC; cdr3_aa: CASSPMGGPKYNEQFF
clone_size: .; j_call: TRBJ2-2; d_call: .; v_call: TRBV27; cdr3_nt: TGTGCCAGCATAGGACAGTGGAACACCGGGGAGCTGTTTTTT; cdr3_aa: CASIGQWNTGELFF
clone_size: .; j_call: TRBJ1-3; d_call: .; v_call: TRBV5-1; cdr3_nt: TGCGCCAGCAGCTTCTCGGGGGATCCTGGAAACACCATATATTTT; cdr3_aa: CASSFSGDPGNTIYF
clone_size: .; j_call: TRBJ2-6; d_call: .; v_call: TRBV6-6; cdr3_nt: TGTGCCAGCAGGGACTCTGGGGCCAACGTCCTGACTTTC; cdr3_aa: CASRDSGANVLTF
clone_size: .; j_call: TRBJ1-1; d_call: .; v_call: TRBV27; cdr3_nt: TGTGCCAGCAGTTTGAGACGGCAGAACACTGAAGCTTTCTTT; cdr3_aa: CASSLRRQNTEAFF
clone_size: .; j_call: TRBJ1-1; d_call: .; v_call: TRBV29-1; cdr3_nt: TGCAGCGCTTACAACGACTACTACACTGAAGCTTTCTTT; cdr3_aa: CSAYNDYYTEAFF
clone_size: .; j_call: TRBJ1-5; d_call: .; v_call: TRBV6-1; cdr3_nt: TGTGCCAGCAGCTCTCAGAGATATAGCAATCAGCCCCAGCATTTT; cdr3_aa: CASSSQRYSNQPQHF
clone_size: .; j_call: TRBJ1-3; d_call: .; v_call: TRBV27; cdr3_nt: TGTGCCAGCATTGGCTGGGGAGCGTCTGGAAACACCATATATTTT; cdr3_aa: CASIGWGASGNTIYF
clone_size: few; j_call: TRBJ2-3; d_call: .; v_call: TRBV19; cdr3_nt: TGTGCCAGTAGTGAAACCGGGACCTGGTGGGCAGATACGCAGTATTTT; cdr3_aa: CASSETGTWWADTQYF
clone_size: .; j_call: TRBJ2-3; d_call: TRBD2; v_call: TRBV5-1; cdr3_nt: TGCGCCAGCAGCTCGCCGCGTGGGCGGGAGGGCCAAGGGACAGATACGCAGTATTTT; cdr3_aa: CASSSPRGREGQGTDTQYF
clone_size: .; j_call: TRBJ2-5; d_call: TRBD2; v_call: TRBV10-3; cdr3_nt: TGTGCCATCAGTTCCCGGGGACTAGCGGGAGAGACCCAGTACTTC; cdr3_aa: CAISSRGLAGETQYF
clone_size: .; j_call: TRBJ2-1; d_call: TRBD2; v_call: TRBV6-6; cdr3_nt: TGTGCCAGCAGCTCCGGGACTAGCGGGTACAATGAGCAGTTCTTC; cdr3_aa: CASSSGTSGYNEQFF
clone_size: .; j_call: TRBJ2-3; d_call: .; v_call: TRBV5-6; cdr3_nt: TGTGCCAGCAGCCCCACGGGCGGGGATACGCAGTATTTT; cdr3_aa: CASSPTGGDTQYF
clone_size: .; j_call: TRBJ2-5; d_call: .; v_call: TRBV2; cdr3_nt: TGTGCCAGCAGGGCAGAAGAGACCCAGTACTTC; cdr3_aa: CASRAEETQYF
clone_size: .; j_call: TRBJ2-7; d_call: .; v_call: TRBV9; cdr3_nt: TGTGCCAGCAGCGTTTCCTCAGGGACCTACGAGCAGTACTTC; cdr3_aa: CASSVSSGTYEQYF
clone_size: .; j_call: TRBJ2-7; d_call: TRBD1; v_call: TRBV11-2; cdr3_nt: TGTGCCAGCAGCTTCGCAGGACAGGCTGGAGGTTACGAGCAGTACTTC; cdr3_aa: CASSFAGQAGGYEQYF
clone_size: .; j_call: TRBJ2-5; d_call: .; v_call: TRBV27; cdr3_nt: TGTGCCAGTATAAACTACAGGGAGGAGGGAGAGACCCAGTACTTC; cdr3_aa: CASINYREEGETQYF
clone_size: large; j_call: TRBJ1-2; d_call: TRBD1; v_call: TRBV19; cdr3_nt: TGTGCCAGTACTCGGGGACAGGACTACTATGGCTACACCTTC; cdr3_aa: CASTRGQDYYGYTF
clone_size: .; j_call: TRBJ1-2; d_call: TRBD1; v_call: TRBV28; cdr3_nt: TGTGCCAGCAGTTTGGTCCGGGACAGGACAAAACCTAACTATGGCTACACCTTC; cdr3_aa: CASSLVRDRTKPNYGYTF
clone_size: .; j_call: TRBJ2-7; d_call: .; v_call: TRBV5-1; cdr3_nt: TGCGCCAGCAGCCCCCTCGTTGGGGCCAGGGCTGCCGAGCAGTACTTC; cdr3_aa: CASSPLVGARAAEQYF
clone_size: .; j_call: TRBJ1-5; d_call: .; v_call: TRBV5-1; cdr3_nt: TGCGCCAGCAGACAGGGCGACAATCAGCCCCAGCATTTT; cdr3_aa: CASRQGDNQPQHF
clone_size: .; j_call: TRBJ2-1; d_call: TRBD2; v_call: TRBV7-9; cdr3_nt: TGTGCCAGCAGCGGGACTAACCTGCACAATGAGCAGTTCTTC; cdr3_aa: CASSGTNLHNEQFF
clone_size: .; j_call: TRBJ1-1; d_call: .; v_call: TRBV28; cdr3_nt: TGTGCCACCCTCGAGGGCGTTGAAGCTTTCTTT; cdr3_aa: CATLEGVEAFF
clone_size: .; j_call: TRBJ2-7; d_call: .; v_call: TRBV25-1; cdr3_nt: TGTGCCAGCAGTGTCGGCGTGGAATTTTACGAGCAGTACTTC; cdr3_aa: CASSVGVEFYEQYF
clone_size: .; j_call: TRBJ2-7; d_call: .; v_call: TRBV7-3; cdr3_nt: TGTGCCAGCAGCCCGTCACCGGGGGAGCAGTACTTC; cdr3_aa: CASSPSPGEQYF
clone_size: .; j_call: TRBJ2-2; d_call: TRBD1; v_call: TRBV27; cdr3_nt: TGTGCCAGTCTAGACAGGGTTAACACCGGGGAGCTGTTTTTT; cdr3_aa: CASLDRVNTGELFF
clone_size: few; j_call: TRBJ1-1; d_call: .; v_call: TRBV6-1; cdr3_nt: TGTGCCAGCAGTGAAGCGCCGGGGGGCACTGAAGCTTTCTTT; cdr3_aa: CASSEAPGGTEAFF
clone_size: .; j_call: TRBJ2-2; d_call: .; v_call: TRBV5-6; cdr3_nt: TGTGCCAGCAGCCAACTTGTACCCAGGGAGCTGTTTTTT; cdr3_aa: CASSQLVPRELFF